The rows below give T cell receptor beta chains drawn from one sample of a study of T cells after yellow fever vaccination. TCRdb called the 5' RACE reads again in MiXCR, with one record for every CDR3 protein. Found here are about 310,000 distinct CDR3 sequences, roughly 3.5% of them singletons; the top ten hold about 25%. Sequencing was performed on PBMCs, taken on the day of the yellow fever booster vaccination. These receptors were collected from a man between 18 and 29 years old who received the YFV17D yellow fever vaccine. Both conserved end residues are part of each CDR3. Each record gives: V gene, J gene, D gene, clone size, CDR3 DNA, CDR3 protein. D genes are given only for firm matches. Rows may omit the clone size; those that give it use once, few, many or a size class.

TRBV7-8	TRBJ2-5	NA	many	TGTGCCAGCAGCTTAATCCCCTTATACGGGGGAGAGACCCAGTACTTC	CASSLIPLYGGETQYF
TRBV20-1	TRBJ2-5	NA	few	TGCAGTGCTAATAGACTCTCGTGGCAAGAGACCCAGTACTTC	CSANRLSWQETQYF
TRBV21-1	TRBJ2-1	NA	many	TGTGCCAGCAAGGGACAGGGGTCGCTTGAGCAGTTCTTC	CASKGQGSLEQFF
TRBV18	TRBJ1-2	TRBD1	NA	TGTGCCAGCTCACCACGGACAGGGGGGAAATCTAACTATGGCTACACCTTC	CASSPRTGGKSNYGYTF
TRBV20-1	TRBJ2-5	TRBD2	few	TGCAGTGCCCCCGCTAGCGGGGGTAGGATCGCCCAGTACTTC	CSAPASGGRIAQYF
TRBV12-3/TRBV12-4	TRBJ1-2	TRBD1	few	TGTGCCAGCAGCCAGCGGGGACAGGGGGCACCCTTAGGATATGGCTACACCTTC	CASSQRGQGAPLGYGYTF
TRBV19	TRBJ1-5	NA	many	TGTGCCAGTAGTATAGGTCCCCAGGAGAAGGAAACGGAGCCCCAGCATTTT	CASSIGPQEKETEPQHF
TRBV5-1	TRBJ2-1	NA	NA	TGCGCCAGCAGCTTGGGGAGCGCCTACAATGAGCAGTTCTTC	CASSLGSAYNEQFF
TRBV9	TRBJ1-5	NA	many	TGTGCCAGCAGCGTAGCTTGGGGGGATCAGCCCCAGCATTTT	CASSVAWGDQPQHF
TRBV7-8	TRBJ2-3	TRBD1	NA	TGTGCCAGCAGCCCCGGGACAGGGGCCTACACAGATACGCAGTATTTT	CASSPGTGAYTDTQYF
TRBV6-5	TRBJ2-7	TRBD1	NA	TGTGCCAGCAGTTACGATTGGGTAACAGGGGGCGAGCAGTACTTC	CASSYDWVTGGEQYF
TRBV29-1	TRBJ2-1	TRBD2	many	TGCAGCGTTGAAAGGAGCGGGGGGGCGCATGAGCAGTTCTTC	CSVERSGGAHEQFF
TRBV6-6	TRBJ1-2	NA	NA	TGTGCCAGTGGCTCAACTGGGCCTATTCCGGCCTTC	CASGSTGPIPAF
TRBV28	TRBJ2-3	NA	few	TGTGCCAGCAAGGCCGGGGTTCGCACAGATACGCAGTATTTT	CASKAGVRTDTQYF
TRBV3-1	TRBJ1-1	NA	NA	TGTGCCAGCAGCCGCCCTTATGGTGGGCACACTGAAGCTTTCTTT	CASSRPYGGHTEAFF
TRBV7-2	TRBJ2-3	NA	many	TGTGCCAGCAGCATCCCTAGGAAAGATACGCAGTATTTT	CASSIPRKDTQYF
TRBV7-9	TRBJ2-1	NA	few	TGTGCCAGCAGCCTCACCCCCTATGAGCAGTTCTTC	CASSLTPYEQFF
TRBV7-2	TRBJ2-5	NA	many	TGTGCCAGCAGCTACCAACTAGGCGGGGAGACCCAGTACTTC	CASSYQLGGETQYF
TRBV7-3	TRBJ2-5	NA	few	TGTGCCAGCAGCAGGGGGGGCCCGGAGACCCAGTACTTC	CASSRGGPETQYF
TRBV4-1	TRBJ2-2	NA	NA	TGCGCCAGCAGAACCCCTCCCGGGGAGCTGTTTTTT	CASRTPPGELFF
TRBV5-1	TRBJ1-6	NA	many	TGCGCCAGCAGCTTGGAGTCAGGCCGCTTAAATTCACCCCTCCACTTT	CASSLESGRLNSPLHF
TRBV5-6	TRBJ2-7	NA	NA	TGTGCCAGCAGCTTCTTGGGGGGAAACCCGGGCTTTAGCGAGCAGTACTTC	CASSFLGGNPGFSEQYF
TRBV7-6	TRBJ1-1	NA	many	TGTGCCAGCAGCTGGGGGGCCGAGGGTACTGAAGCTTTCTTT	CASSWGAEGTEAFF
TRBV5-4	TRBJ2-7	TRBD1	many	TGTGCCAGCAGCTCCGGACAGGGAGGCCCCACGTACGAGCAGTACTTC	CASSSGQGGPTYEQYF
TRBV11-2	TRBJ2-3	NA	many	TGTGCCAGCAGCTCTCCCTCCCGTTACCGCGTTTTATCTATGGATACGCAGTATTTT	CASSSPSRYRVLSMDTQYF
TRBV20-1	TRBJ1-4	TRBD1	NA	TGCAGTGCTGGGGACAGGAACCAACTACTTGCAACTAATGAAAAACTGTTTTTT	CSAGDRNQLLATNEKLFF